This TCR beta chain was obtained from a study of beta chain features in type 1 diabetes. The sequenced template was cDNA made from the entire isolated RNA. Profiled with immunoSEQ multiplex PCR; TCRdb holds only in-frame clones, not every one. The data show roughly 14,000 clones, roughly 44% seen once. V lost 3 bases, J lost 9 bases, and 15 bases stayed unmatched. CDR1 and CDR2 from the germline V gene are SGHRS and YFSETQ. The CDR3 is 15 residues long. The rearrangement joins TRBV5-1 to TRBJ2-7; 7 positions agree with TRBD2. The sequence derives from a woman in her thirties or forties in good health. Sequences were obtained from stem cell memory CD4+ T cells from blood. CDR3 sequence reads: CASSSTSSSGGGQYF. For the CDR3, the DNA is TGCGCCAGCAGCTCAACCTCAAGCTCGGGAGGTGGGCAGTACTTC.